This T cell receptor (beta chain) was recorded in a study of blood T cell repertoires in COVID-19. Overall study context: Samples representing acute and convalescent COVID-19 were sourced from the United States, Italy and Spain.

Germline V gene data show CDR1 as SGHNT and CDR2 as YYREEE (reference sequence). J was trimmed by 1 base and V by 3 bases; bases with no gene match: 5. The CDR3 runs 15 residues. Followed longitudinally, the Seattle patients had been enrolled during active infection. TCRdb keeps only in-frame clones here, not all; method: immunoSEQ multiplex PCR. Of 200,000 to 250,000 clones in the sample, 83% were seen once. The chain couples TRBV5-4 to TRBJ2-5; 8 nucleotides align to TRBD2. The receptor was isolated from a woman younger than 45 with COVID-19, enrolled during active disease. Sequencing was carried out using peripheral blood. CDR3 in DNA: TGTGCCAGCAGCTCCTTAAGCGGGGGCCAAGAGACCCAGTACTTC. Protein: CASSSLSGGQETQYF.